The source of this TCR beta chain is a study of response to subunit inactivated influenza vaccine. This clonotype was detected only a few times. Its antigen remains unidentified. Notes on the study in general: Few additional T cells are recruited per seasonal influenza vaccination, authors suggested.

Germline V CDR1 and CDR2: SGHVS, FQNEAQ. Trimming removed 2 bases at V and 1 base at J, with 14 bases between. CDR3 size: 16 residues. TCRdb ran MiXCR on the RT-PCR reads and lists one entry per CDR3 protein. Of about 480,000 distinct CDR3 sequences in the sample, approximately 24% were seen once. The J gene is TRBJ1-1, the V gene TRBV7-8; D is undetermined. This clonotype was sampled from a man aged 45-65 years who received an inactivated influenza vaccine. The starting material was CD4+ T cells sorted from PBMCs, obtained 4 to 6 days after vaccination. For the CDR3, the DNA is TGTGCCAGCAGCTTACTTACTTTCCAGACGAACACTGAAGCTTTCTTT. Its translation: CASSLLTFQTNTEAFF.